The next 6 T cell receptor beta chains were all read from a single sample in a study of blood T cell repertoires in COVID-19. Using immunoSEQ multiplex PCR, the repertoire was profiled, and TCRdb retains in-frame clones only, with some absent. The profile covers 75,000 to 80,000 clones, with 86% appearing a single time and about a sixth taken by the ten largest. The sequencing input was peripheral blood. The receptors derive from a human donor in a cohort sampled during active COVID-19.

The CDR3 loop reads CASSNQGAISYNEQFF. The CDR3 bases are TGTGCCAGCAGTAATCAGGGGGCTATATCCTACAATGAGCAGTTCTTC. The V call is TRBV28, the J call TRBJ2-1; 8 bases fit TRBD1. CDR1 is MDHEN and CDR2 is SYDVKM in the germline V gene. The CDR3 extends over 16 amino acids. The V segment lost 5 bases and the J segment 1 base; nucleotides outside the gene matches: 7.

This chain joins TRBV5-6 and TRBJ2-5; TRBD2 is a possible D gene (5 bases). This CDR3 contains 13 residues. V was cut by 2 bases and J by 4 bases, with 9 bases left in between. Germline V lookup: CDR1 SGHDT, CDR2 YYEEEE. The CDR3 region has the DNA TGTGCCAGCAGCTTTGGGAGAATAGAGACCCAGTACTTC. Translating it yields CASSFGRIETQYF. Together with reference TRBV5-6 and TRBJ2-5, the CDR3 gives the full variable domain: DAGVTQSPTHLIKTRGQQVTLRCSPKSGHDTVSWYQQALGQGPQFIFQYYEEEERQRGNFPDRFSGHQFPNYSSELNVNALLLGDSALYLCASSFGRIETQYFGPGTRLLVL.

V and J are TRBV7-9 and TRBJ2-7; weak D call: TRBD1 (5 bases). This CDR3 has 12 amino acids. Germline values: CDR1 SEHNR, CDR2 FQNEAQ (reference sequence). The ends were cut back, 2 bases at V and 8 bases at J, with 10 bases in the middle. The CDR3, as DNA: TGTGCCAGCAGCTTATTGCAGGGCCAGCAGTACTTC. Protein: CASSLLQGQQYF.

V usage is TRBV6-6 and J usage is TRBJ2-7; D remains unclear. The CDR3 runs to 14 residues. V gave up 2 bases and J gave up 2 bases, with 10 bases separating them. Germline lookup yields CDR1 MNHNY and CDR2 SVGAGI (reference sequence). The CDR3 is CASSYLGLAYEQYF. The CDR3 DNA reads TGTGCCAGCAGTTACCTGGGTCTAGCCTACGAGCAGTACTTC.

The V and J genes are TRBV7-9 and TRBJ1-6; D may be TRBD1 (6 bases). V dropped 2 bases and J dropped 2 bases, with 13 bases sitting between them. The V gene's germline CDR1 is SEHNR and CDR2 FQNEAQ (reference sequence). The CDR3 contains 17 residues. The CDR3 region has the DNA TGTGCCAGCAGCTTACAGGGGCCCATACCCTATAATTCACCCCTCCACTTT. It specifies CASSLQGPIPYNSPLHF.

The chain employs TRBV5-4 and TRBJ1-2, with D possibly TRBD1 on 5 matching bases. This CDR3 comprises 13 residues. The germline gives CDR1 SGHNT, CDR2 YYREEE (reference sequence). The V and J ends lost 5 bases and 5 bases respectively, with 13 bases between them. The CDR3 nucleotides read TGTGCCAGCAGTACCGGGACTGCTTATGGCTACACCTTC. It translates to CASSTGTAYGYTF.